Presented here are 20 T cell receptor beta chains from one specimen sequenced in a study of OX40 agonist ivuxolimab in advanced cancers. Sequenced by immunoSEQ multiplex PCR; TCRdb stores in-frame clones only, minus some. In the table there are about 48,000 clones, 81% of which are singletons. Sequencing was performed on CD4+ or CD8+ T cells sorted from blood, taken in a trial of the OX40 agonist ivuxolimab. The origin of the receptors is an adult with an advanced solid tumor such as melanoma, head and neck, liver or kidney cancer.

V gene TRBV9 combines with J gene TRBJ2-5, with D possibly TRBD1 on 5 matching bases. Germline CDR1 reads SGDLS; CDR2 reads YYNGEE. Trimming cost V 3 bases and J 0 bases, with 15 bases left between them. CDR3 size: 16 residues. CDR3 sequence reads: CASSAQPTVYQETQYF. CDR3 sequence (DNA): TGTGCCAGCAGCGCCCAGCCGACAGTGTACCAAGAGACCCAGTACTTC.

The rearrangement links TRBV7-7 to TRBJ2-7; 11 positions match TRBD2. Germline assignment: CDR1 SSHAT and CDR2 FNYEAQ (reference sequence). J lost 6 bases, V lost 5 bases, and 9 bases had no gene match. CDR3 size: 15 residues. Here the CDR3 DNA reads TGTGCCAGCAGCCCTAATCTAGCGGGAGGAGGCGAGCAGTACTTC. Its protein is CASSPNLAGGGEQYF.

The chain carries TRBV2 and TRBJ1-6; the D gene is possibly TRBD1 (6 bases). There are 14 residues in the CDR3. Trimming removed 9 bases at V and 0 bases at J, with 9 bases between. The germline gives CDR1 SNHLY, CDR2 FYNNEI. The CDR3 coding sequence is TGTGCCAGTGGGGACACCTCCTATAATTCACCCCTCCACTTT. This translates into CASGDTSYNSPLHF.

J is TRBJ1-3 and V is TRBV27; the match to TRBD1 covers 7 bases. CDR1 is MNHEY and CDR2 is SMNVEV in the germline V gene (reference sequence). This CDR3 has 15 amino acids. The V gene end was trimmed by 5 bases and the J gene end by 0 bases; junction bases not matched to a gene: 4. In DNA form, the CDR3 reads TGTGCCAGCAGTCCCAGGGGGAACTCTGGAAACACCATATATTTT. It specifies CASSPRGNSGNTIYF.

CDR3 bases: TGTGCCAGCAGCAGGGGACAGGGTATCTCCTACGAGCAGTACTTC. This encodes CASSRGQGISYEQYF. V is TRBV7-9 and J is TRBJ2-7; 9 bases agree with TRBD1. The junction had 5 bases not matched to a gene; V was cut back by 5 bases and J by 0 bases. The CDR3 extends over 15 amino acids. Per germline, CDR1 SEHNR and CDR2 FQNEAQ (reference sequence).

The chain combines TRBV11-2 with TRBJ2-1, with D possibly TRBD1 on 6 matching bases. The V gene lost 5 bases and the J gene lost 2 bases, with 16 bases spanning the gap. CDR1 SGHAT and CDR2 FQNNGV come from the germline V gene. The CDR3 loop spans 16 amino acids. The CDR3 reads CASSLQSGVPYNEQFF. CDR3 coding DNA: TGTGCCAGCAGCCTTCAATCAGGGGTACCCTACAATGAGCAGTTCTTC.

The chain combines TRBV5-8 with TRBJ1-1; D uncertain. CDR1 is SGHTS and CDR2 is YDEGEE in the germline V gene. V lost 7 bases to trimming and J lost 7 bases, with 11 bases between them. This CDR3 contains 11 residues. CDR3 protein: CASGSDGEAFF. The CDR3 coding sequence is TGTGCCAGCGGTTCGGACGGTGAAGCTTTCTTT.

V is TRBV20-1 and J is TRBJ2-7; D may correspond to TRBD1 or TRBD2 (5 bases each). The CDR3 covers 11 residues. The germline V gene encodes CDR1 DFQATT and CDR2 SNEGSKA (reference sequence). Deletions cut 5 bases from V and 1 base from J, with 6 bases between. Written as DNA, the CDR3 is TGCAGTGCTGGGGGATCCTACGAGCAGTACTTC. Translation: CSAGGSYEQYF.

The rearrangement uses TRBV5-4 and TRBJ1-3; a weak D match, TRBD1 (5 bases). V was cut by 0 bases and J by 2 bases, with 12 bases left in between. The CDR3 is made up of 16 amino acids. Germline V gives CDR1 SGHNT, CDR2 YYREEE (reference sequence). CDR3 amino acids: CASSLGGTLAGNTIYF. The CDR3 DNA sequence: TGTGCCAGCAGCTTGGGCGGGACGCTGGCTGGAAACACCATATATTTT. The full variable domain, rest sourced from reference TRBV5-4 and TRBJ1-3, is ETGVTQSPTHLIKTRGQQVTLRCSSQSGHNTVSWYQQALGQGPQFIFQYYREEENGRGNFPPRFSGLQFPNYSSELNVNALELDDSALYLCASSLGGTLAGNTIYFGEGSWLTVV.

This chain connects TRBV7-9 to TRBJ1-2; a weak D match, TRBD1 (5 bases). This CDR3 comprises 16 residues. CDR1 and CDR2 from the germline V gene are SEHNR and FQNEAQ (reference sequence). Trimming took 5 bases from V and 3 from J, leaving 19 bases between them. The CDR3 spells CASSRITGSGDYGYTF. The DNA for the CDR3 is TGTGCCAGCAGCCGTATAACAGGTTCGGGGGACTATGGCTACACCTTC.

There are a few counts of this clone. The chain has TRBV18 and TRBJ1-5; weak D call: TRBD1 (5 bases). CDR3 length: 18 amino acids. Germline CDR1 is KGHSH and CDR2 is LQKENI. Trimming stripped 4 bases from V and 2 bases from J, with 21 bases between. CDR3 coding DNA: TGTGCCAGCTCACTTAAATACCGGGACGCGGGGGGCAATCAGCCCCAGCATTTT. Encoded protein: CASSLKYRDAGGNQPQHF.

This rearrangement joins TRBV14 to TRBJ1-1, with 7 bases lining up with TRBD1. Germline-derived CDR1 and CDR2 are SGHDN and FVKESK. The CDR3 spans 15 residues. The V and J ends lost 2 bases and 3 bases, in that order; junction bases with no gene match: 6. CDR3 nucleotides: TGTGCCAGCAGCCAACATCTAGGGGGCTACACTGAAGCTTTCTTT. As protein: CASSQHLGGYTEAFF. The full variable domain, its missing parts supplied by reference TRBV14 and TRBJ1-1, is EAGVTQFPSHSVIEKGQTVTLRCDPISGHDNLYWYRRVMGKEIKFLLHFVKESKQDESGMPNNRFLAERTGGTYSTLKVQPAELEDSGVYFCASSQHLGGYTEAFFGQGTRLTVV.

The chain combines TRBV4-1 with TRBJ2-1, with D maybe TRBD2 (5 bases). The CDR3 has 14 amino acids. V was pared by 8 bases and J by 0 bases, with 11 bases between. Germline-derived CDR1 and CDR2 are MGHRA and YSYEKL. The CDR3, as DNA: TGCGCCAGCTCCGGGGAGAACTCCTACAATGAGCAGTTCTTC. Its translation is CASSGENSYNEQFF.

The chain carries TRBV30 and TRBJ2-5; no definite D call. Trimming took 2 bases from V and 5 from J, leaving 12 bases between them. The germline gives CDR1 GTSNPN, CDR2 SVGIG (reference sequence). The CDR3 covers 13 residues. CDR3 sequence reads: CAWSRSSRETQYF. DNA for the CDR3: TGTGCCTGGAGTCGGAGCAGCCGGGAGACCCAGTACTTC.

The chain combines TRBV5-1 with TRBJ2-1, with D unresolved. Trimming took 5 bases from V and 5 from J, leaving 8 bases between them. From germline, CDR1 is SGHRS and CDR2 YFSETQ. The CDR3 contains 12 residues. Here the CDR3 reads CASSRQNNEQFF. For the CDR3, the DNA is TGCGCCAGCAGTAGGCAGAACAATGAGCAGTTCTTC.

The chain uses TRBV5-1 and TRBJ2-3; TRBD2 matches 14 bases. This CDR3 contains 15 residues. Germline-derived CDR1 and CDR2 are SGHRS and YFSETQ. Trimming took 5 bases from V and 6 from J; bases not matched to a gene: 5. CDR3 sequence reads: CASREGLAGADTQYF. For the CDR3, the DNA is TGCGCCAGCAGAGAGGGACTAGCGGGAGCGGATACGCAGTATTTT.

This clone was observed a handful of times. The chain recombines TRBV30 with TRBJ1-4, with D possibly being TRBD1 (5 bases). The ends were cut back, 2 bases at V and 7 bases at J, with 14 bases in the middle. This CDR3 is 14 amino acids long. Germline CDR1 GTSNPN, CDR2 SVGIG (reference sequence). CDR3 amino acids: CAWSRARVGEKLFF. Written as DNA, the CDR3 is TGTGCCTGGAGTAGGGCCAGGGTGGGTGAAAAACTGTTTTTT.

The chain carries TRBV11-2 and TRBJ2-7, with D possibly matching TRBD1 (6 bases). Germline V gene sequence: CDR1 SGHAT, CDR2 FQNNGV. Trimming pared 2 bases from V and 2 bases from J, leaving 13 bases between. There are 15 residues in the CDR3. CDR3: CASSLSTGSPYEQYF. In nucleotides, the CDR3 is TGTGCCAGCAGCTTAAGCACAGGGAGCCCCTACGAGCAGTACTTC.

This clone appeared a single time. The chain recombines TRBV2 with TRBJ1-1; 9 positions match TRBD1. CDR1 and CDR2 from the germline V gene are SNHLY and FYNNEI. V was pared by 4 bases and J by 6 bases, with 9 bases of the junction left unmatched. CDR3 length: 15 amino acids. In nucleotides, the CDR3 is TGTGCCAGCAGTGGGACAGGGGCGACGGTCGCTGAAGCTTTCTTT. Amino acids: CASSGTGATVAEAFF.

This chain uses TRBV5-1 with TRBJ2-3, with 7 nucleotides matching TRBD1. The CDR3 runs to 18 residues. Germline V gives CDR1 SGHRS, CDR2 YFSETQ. The V segment lost 0 bases and the J segment 3 bases; nucleotides outside the gene matches: 13. CDR3 region: CASSLVWLTGKRTDTQYF. CDR3 coding DNA: TGCGCCAGCAGCTTGGTCTGGTTGACAGGGAAGCGGACAGATACGCAGTATTTT.